This is a list of T cell receptor beta chains from one sample in a study of T cells in Graves' hyperthyroidism and ophthalmopathy. MiXCR was run by TCRdb on the multiplex PCR reads, yielding one entry per CDR3 protein. This sample has about 360,000 distinct CDR3 sequences, with approximately 25% found just once. Sequenced: blood. The receptors here all came from a man between 50 and 59 years old with Graves' hyperthyroidism. CDR3s include the opening cysteine and the closing phenylalanine or tryptophan. D genes are given only for firm matches. Size tells how often a clone was seen (once, few, many) or the class of an expanded clone, and some rows leave it out.

>TRBD2|TRBV6-1|NA|TRBJ2-7
CASTASGRAGEQYF
TGTGCCAGCACAGCTAGCGGGAGGGCCGGCGAGCAGTACTTC
>NA|TRBV27|few|TRBJ2-7
CASKTGAGSYEQYF
TGTGCCAGCAAAACGGGAGCCGGATCCTACGAGCAGTACTTC
>TRBD2|TRBV20-1|NA|TRBJ2-7
CSAREGGGSLRRNEQYF
TGCAGTGCTAGAGAGGGGGGAGGGTCGTTAAGAAGGAACGAGCAGTACTTC
>TRBD2|TRBV4-1|NA|TRBJ2-7
CASSHPSGRTYEQYF
TGCGCCAGCAGCCATCCTAGCGGGAGGACCTACGAGCAGTACTTC
>TRBD2|TRBV9|NA|TRBJ2-1
CASGSGNSYNEQFF
TGTGCCAGCGGTAGCGGGAACTCCTACAATGAGCAGTTCTTC
>NA|TRBV19|NA|TRBJ1-5
CASGSRTVDQPQHF
TGTGCCAGTGGTTCCCGGACGGTAGATCAGCCCCAGCATTTT
>TRBD2|TRBV2|many|TRBJ2-1
CASRYGLLAANEQFF
TGTGCCAGCAGATACGGCCTCCTAGCGGCCAATGAGCAGTTCTTC
>NA|TRBV6-1|NA|TRBJ1-5
CASSEFGNQPQHF
TGTGCCAGCAGTGAATTCGGGAATCAGCCCCAGCATTTT
>TRBD2|TRBV7-2|NA|TRBJ2-2
CASSPGTSVTGELFF
TGTGCCAGCAGCCCAGGGACTAGCGTCACCGGGGAGCTGTTTTTT
>NA|TRBV18|few|TRBJ1-1
CASSPIDRRAEAFF
TGTGCCAGCTCACCAATCGACAGGAGAGCTGAAGCTTTCTTT
>TRBD1|TRBV18|once|TRBJ1-2
CASSPDRASAYGYTF
TGTGCCAGCTCACCCGACAGGGCCTCCGCCTATGGCTACACCTTC
>TRBD1|TRBV6-1|many|TRBJ1-1
CAITQGGNTEAFF
TGTGCCATAACACAGGGGGGGAACACTGAAGCTTTCTTT
>NA|TRBV11-2|many|TRBJ1-1
CASSSTGLLNTEAFF
TGTGCCAGCAGCTCGACCGGACTGCTGAACACTGAAGCTTTCTTT
>TRBD1|TRBV10-3|few|TRBJ2-7
CAIRENSAQGMGYEQYF
TGTGCCATCAGAGAGAACTCAGCACAGGGGATGGGCTACGAGCAGTACTTC
>TRBD1|TRBV13|many|TRBJ2-5
CASSPQIQGAMGQETQYF
TGTGCCAGCAGCCCCCAGATACAGGGGGCGATGGGCCAAGAGACCCAGTACTTC
>NA|TRBV12-3/TRBV12-4|NA|TRBJ1-1
CASTRLNTEAFF
TGTGCCAGCACCCGGTTGAACACTGAAGCTTTCTTT
>NA|TRBV9|NA|TRBJ1-6
CASSTHPGFGNSPLHF
TGTGCCAGCAGCACCCATCCAGGGTTTGGGAATTCACCCCTCCACTTT
>NA|TRBV3-1|NA|TRBJ2-3
CASSLASLGQNTQYF
TGTGCCAGCAGCCTAGCGTCTTTAGGACAGAATACGCAGTATTTT
>NA|TRBV4-1|NA|TRBJ2-7
CASSQEVSGAHYEQYF
TGTGCCAGCAGCCAAGAAGTTTCGGGAGCCCACTACGAGCAGTACTTC
>NA|TRBV7-2|NA|TRBJ2-5
CASSSRGGAETQYF
TGTGCCAGCAGCTCCAGGGGAGGGGCAGAGACCCAGTACTTC
>TRBD2|TRBV15|NA|TRBJ2-2
CATSRETSAGELFF
TGTGCCACCAGCAGAGAGACTAGCGCCGGGGAGCTGTTTTTT
>TRBD2|TRBV6-2/TRBV6-3|few|TRBJ2-7
CASSYSIRLAGGNYEQYF
TGTGCCAGCAGTTACTCGATCCGCCTAGCGGGAGGAAACTACGAGCAGTACTTC